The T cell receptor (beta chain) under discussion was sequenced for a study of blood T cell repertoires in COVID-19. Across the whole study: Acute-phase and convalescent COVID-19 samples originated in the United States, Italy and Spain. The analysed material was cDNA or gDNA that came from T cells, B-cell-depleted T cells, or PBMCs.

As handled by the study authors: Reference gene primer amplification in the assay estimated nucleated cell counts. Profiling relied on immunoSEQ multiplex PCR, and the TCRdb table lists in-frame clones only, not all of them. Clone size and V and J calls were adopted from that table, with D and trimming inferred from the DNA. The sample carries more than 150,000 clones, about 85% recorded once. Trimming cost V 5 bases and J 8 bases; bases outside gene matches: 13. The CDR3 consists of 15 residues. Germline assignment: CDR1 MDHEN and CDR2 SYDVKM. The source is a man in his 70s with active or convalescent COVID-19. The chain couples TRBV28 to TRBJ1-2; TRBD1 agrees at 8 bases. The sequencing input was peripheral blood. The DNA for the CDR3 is TGTGCCAGCAGTCCCCGGGGCAGGGGGCGAGAAGGCTACACCTTC. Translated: CASSPRGRGREGYTF.